Listed below are T cell receptor beta chains from one sample, sequenced in a study of control samples from healthy donors and cancer patients. The table came from immunoSEQ multiplex PCR; TCRdb's copy has only in-frame clones and leaves some out. The sample yields about 100,000 clones, roughly 87% seen once. The sample comprised blood. These receptors were taken from a woman aged 45-65 years in good health. The CDR3 runs from the conserved cysteine through the conserved F or W. The D gene is left open where the match is weak. Expanded clones are given a class, and other clones once, few, many or no size at all.

TRBD1 | TRBJ1-1 | - | TRBV2 | CASRSDRGVTEAFF | TGTGCCAGCAGATCCGACAGGGGTGTCACTGAAGCTTTCTTT
- | TRBJ1-2 | - | TRBV12-3/TRBV12-4 | CASSLSLAGYTF | TGTGCCAGCAGTTTAAGTCTCGCTGGCTACACCTTC
- | TRBJ2-7 | - | TRBV6-2/TRBV6-3 | CASSTGLSYEQYF | TGTGCCAGCAGTACCGGACTCTCCTACGAGCAGTACTTC
TRBD1 | TRBJ2-1 | - | TRBV7-3 | CASSLVDRGPGNEQFF | TGTGCCAGCAGCTTAGTTGACAGGGGTCCCGGCAATGAGCAGTTCTTC
- | TRBJ1-2 | - | TRBV5-1 | CASSSYREYGGYTF | TGCGCCAGCAGCTCCTACAGGGAATATGGTGGCTACACCTTC
- | TRBJ2-7 | - | TRBV19 | CASSRDRLPYEQYF | TGTGCCAGTTCGCGGGACAGATTACCCTACGAGCAGTACTTC
- | TRBJ1-3 | - | TRBV6-1 | CASSELGKGNTIYF | TGTGCCAGCAGTGAATTAGGGAAAGGAAACACCATATATTTT
- | TRBJ2-1 | - | TRBV4-3 | CASSQDRQGGNEQFF | TGCGCCAGCAGCCAAGATCGCCAGGGGGGCAATGAGCAGTTCTTC
- | TRBJ2-5 | - | TRBV25-1 | CASSGRQAQETQYF | TGTGCCAGCAGTGGGCGACAGGCCCAAGAGACCCAGTACTTC
- | TRBJ2-1 | - | TRBV24-1 | CATSDFQYEQFF | TGTGCCACCAGTGATTTTCAATATGAGCAGTTCTTC
- | TRBJ2-1 | once | TRBV19 | CASSIRSGTPYNEQFF | TGTGCCAGTAGTATCCGATCTGGGACGCCCTACAATGAGCAGTTCTTC
- | TRBJ1-2 | - | TRBV5-1 | CASSLQGDYGYTF | TGCGCCAGCAGCTTGCAGGGTGACTATGGCTACACCTTC
- | TRBJ1-1 | - | TRBV6-5 | CASSYWGAKAFF | TGTGCCAGCAGTTACTGGGGGGCTAAAGCTTTCTTT
- | TRBJ2-5 | few | TRBV4-3 | CASSPLEVLAAQETQYF | TGCGCCAGCAGCCCCCTCGAGGTGTTAGCGGCACAAGAGACCCAGTACTTC
- | TRBJ2-7 | once | TRBV5-1 | CASSPGQTSEQYF | TGCGCCAGCAGCCCCGGGCAGACCTCGGAGCAGTACTTC
- | TRBJ1-2 | - | TRBV29-1 | CSVESANYGYTF | TGCAGCGTTGAATCAGCTAACTATGGCTACACCTTC
- | TRBJ2-2 | - | TRBV6-5 | CASSYNRWRELFF | TGTGCCAGCAGTTACAACAGGTGGAGGGAGCTGTTTTTT
TRBD2 | TRBJ2-1 | - | TRBV7-8 | CASSQSGIPYNEQFF | TGTGCCAGCAGTCAGAGCGGGATACCCTACAATGAGCAGTTCTTC
TRBD2 | TRBJ2-1 | - | TRBV18 | CASSSRLAGENEQFF | TGTGCCAGCTCATCCCGACTAGCGGGGGAGAATGAGCAGTTCTTC
- | TRBJ2-3 | once | TRBV15 | CATSRGGIEATDTQYF | TGTGCCACCAGCAGAGGGGGGATTGAAGCCACAGATACGCAGTATTTT
- | TRBJ2-1 | few | TRBV5-6 | CASSPTGYNEQFF | TGTGCCAGCAGTCCTACAGGCTACAATGAGCAGTTCTTC
- | TRBJ1-3 | - | TRBV19 | CASSIVSSGNTIYF | TGTGCCAGTAGTATAGTCAGCTCTGGAAACACCATATATTTT
- | TRBJ2-1 | once | TRBV7-3 | CASSQDGSTYNEQFF | TGTGCCAGCAGCCAGGACGGCTCTACCTACAATGAGCAGTTCTTC
- | TRBJ2-7 | - | TRBV3-1/TRBV3-2 | CASSQSVEQYF | TGTGCCAGCAGCCAATCCGTGGAGCAGTACTTC
- | TRBJ2-2 | - | TRBV15 | CATSTSQGGYTGELFF | TGTGCCACCAGCACAAGTCAGGGGGGCTACACCGGGGAGCTGTTTTTT
- | TRBJ2-5 | - | TRBV30 | CAWGPRRETQYF | TGTGCCTGGGGGCCCCGGCGAGAGACCCAGTACTTC
- | TRBJ2-3 | - | TRBV29-1 | CSVAPRQTDTQYF | TGCAGCGTGGCCCCCAGGCAGACAGATACGCAGTATTTT
- | TRBJ2-2 | - | TRBV14 | CASSQGGNTGELFF | TGTGCCAGCAGCCAAGGGGGAAACACCGGGGAGCTGTTTTTT
TRBD1 | TRBJ2-7 | - | TRBV2 | CASRGVGRDRRNEQYF | TGTGCCAGCAGGGGGGTTGGCCGGGACAGGCGAAACGAGCAGTACTTC
- | TRBJ1-2 | - | TRBV12-3/TRBV12-4 | CASSLERYYGYTF | TGTGCCAGCAGTTTAGAGAGGTACTATGGCTACACCTTC